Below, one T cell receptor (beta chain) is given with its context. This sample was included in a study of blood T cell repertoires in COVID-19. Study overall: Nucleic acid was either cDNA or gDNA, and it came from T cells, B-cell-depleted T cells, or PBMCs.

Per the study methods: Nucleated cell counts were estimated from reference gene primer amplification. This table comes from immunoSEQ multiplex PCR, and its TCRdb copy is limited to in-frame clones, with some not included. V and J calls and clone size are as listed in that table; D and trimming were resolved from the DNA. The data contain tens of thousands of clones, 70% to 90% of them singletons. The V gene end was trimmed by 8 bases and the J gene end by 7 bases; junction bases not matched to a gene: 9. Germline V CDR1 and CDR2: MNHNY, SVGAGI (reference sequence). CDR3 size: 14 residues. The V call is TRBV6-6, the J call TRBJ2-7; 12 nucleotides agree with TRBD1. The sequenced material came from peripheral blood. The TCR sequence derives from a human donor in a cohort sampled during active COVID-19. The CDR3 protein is CASETGQGAREQYF. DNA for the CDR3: TGTGCCAGCGAGACGGGACAGGGGGCACGGGAGCAGTACTTC.